Shown below are 14 T cell receptor beta chains from a single sample sequenced in a study of identical twins. TCRdb reanalysed the 5' RACE reads using MiXCR and keeps one entry per CDR3 protein. Altogether around 690,000 distinct CDR3 sequences are present, 21% being singletons, with the ten largest covering roughly 4.3%. The same data also contributed to another study, on T cells expressing NK-cell markers.

Source material: PBMCs. The receptors were gathered from a woman in her late teens or twenties in good health.

Only a few counts were recorded for this clonotype. This chain uses TRBV24-1 with TRBJ2-1; possibly TRBD2 for D (6 bases). This CDR3 spans 14 amino acids. V was shortened by 4 bases and J by 4 bases, with 10 bases between the two germline ends. Germline loops: CDR1 KGHDR, CDR2 SFDVKD. CDR3 residues: CATSEPGTYNEQFF. Written as DNA, the CDR3 is TGTGCCACCAGTGAACCAGGGACTTACAATGAGCAGTTCTTC.

This clonotype showed up just a few times. The J gene is TRBJ2-1, the V gene TRBV11-2; 7 nucleotides line up with TRBD2. CDR3 length: 18 amino acids. J lost 3 bases, V lost 3 bases, and 14 bases had no gene match. The germline gives CDR1 SGHAT, CDR2 FQNNGV. CDR3: CASSFHRTGTTDYNEQFF. DNA for the CDR3: TGTGCCAGCAGCTTTCATCGTACCGGGACTACCGACTACAATGAGCAGTTCTTC.

The chain is built from TRBV12-3 or TRBV12-4 and TRBJ1-2; D remains unclear. The CDR3 consists of 15 residues. Trimming shortened V by 2 bases and J by 5 bases, and 15 bases separated the two germline ends. This CDR3 reads CASSLHSTDRYGYTF. In DNA form, the CDR3 reads TGTGCCAGCAGTTTACACAGCACCGACCGGTATGGCTACACCTTC.

V usage is TRBV20-1 and J usage is TRBJ2-5; D remains ambiguous. CDR1 and CDR2 from the germline V gene are DFQATT and SNEGSKA (reference sequence). The CDR3 length is 14 residues. V lost 3 bases to trimming and J lost 5 bases, with 16 bases between them. The CDR3 loop reads CSARSRLDSETQYF. CDR3 nucleotides: TGCAGTGCTAGGTCCAGGTTAGATTCGGAGACCCAGTACTTC.

This rearrangement joins TRBV7-2 to TRBJ2-4, with TRBD2 matching 11 bases. With V trimmed by 9 bases and J by 10 bases, 5 bases remained unmatched. Germline V gene lookup returns CDR1 SGHTA and CDR2 FQGNSA. The CDR3 contains 12 residues. The CDR3: CASSLAGVIQYF. In DNA, the CDR3 is TGTGCCAGTTCACTAGCGGGAGTTATTCAGTACTTC.

In its sample, this clonotype was seen a few times. An end of the junction does not agree with germline; a read error may underlie this. The CDR3 region is CSARDRVNSEAFF. DNA for the CDR3: TGCAGTGCTAGGGACAGGGTTAACAGTGAAGCTTTCTTT. V is TRBV20-1 and J is TRBJ1-1; TRBD1 agrees at 8 bases. CDR1 DFQATT and CDR2 SNEGSKA come from the germline V gene (reference sequence). This CDR3 contains 13 residues.

The CDR3 reads CACPKGQGEQYF. CDR3 coding DNA: TGTGCCTGTCCCAAGGGCCAAGGCGAGCAGTACTTC. This chain links TRBV12-3 or TRBV12-4 with TRBJ2-7, with D uncertain. This CDR3 comprises 12 residues. Trimming stripped 11 bases from V and 6 bases from J, with 17 bases between.

The gene calls are TRBV7-9 and TRBJ2-3; D is undetermined. Germline CDR1 reads SEHNR; CDR2 reads FQNEAQ (reference sequence). CDR3 size: 15 residues. Trimming shortened V by 5 bases and J by 1 base, and 13 bases separated the two germline ends. The CDR3 reads CASSHQTKGTDTQYF. CDR3 bases: TGTGCCAGCAGCCACCAGACCAAGGGCACAGATACGCAGTATTTT.

This clonotype was counted between two and nine times. V is TRBV5-1 and J is TRBJ2-5, with D perhaps TRBD2 (6 bases). Germline V gene data show CDR1 as SGHRS and CDR2 as YFSETQ. V was pared by 5 bases and J by 2 bases, with 13 bases between. The CDR3 loop spans 14 amino acids. The CDR3 sequence is CASSWRVMQETQYF. CDR3 nucleotides: TGCGCCAGCAGTTGGAGGGTTATGCAAGAGACCCAGTACTTC.

The chain employs TRBV19 and TRBJ2-6; maybe TRBD1 (6 bases). This CDR3 has 16 amino acids. Trimming cost V 5 bases and J 2 bases, with 13 bases left between them. From germline, CDR1 is LNHDA and CDR2 SQIVND (reference sequence). CDR3 amino acids: CASSYDRLAGANVLTF. As DNA, the CDR3 is TGTGCCAGTAGTTACGACAGGTTGGCTGGGGCCAACGTCCTGACTTTC. The full variable domain, rest sourced from reference TRBV19 and TRBJ2-6, is DGGITQSPKYLFRKEGQNVTLSCEQNLNHDAMYWYRQDPGQGLRLIYYSQIVNDFQKGDIAEGYSVSREKKESFPLTVTSAQKNPTAFYLCASSYDRLAGANVLTFGAGSRLTVL.

The V call is TRBV24-1, the J call TRBJ2-1, with 7 bases fitting TRBD2. The CDR3 totals 14 residues. The V and J ends lost 4 bases and 7 bases, in that order; junction bases with no gene match: 6. Germline loops: CDR1 KGHDR, CDR2 SFDVKD. CDR3 coding DNA: TGTGCCACCAGTGACCACCGGCGGGAGAATGAGCAGTTCTTC. Translating it yields CATSDHRRENEQFF.

The chain couples TRBV10-2 to TRBJ2-1, with D possibly TRBD2 on 6 matching bases. Between the trimmed V and J ends, which lost 0 bases and 4 bases, there was a span of 13 bases. This CDR3 region has 16 residues. Germline CDR1 and CDR2: WSHSY and SAAADI. The CDR3 loop is CASSESPRGRYNEQFF. Here the CDR3 DNA reads TGCGCCAGCAGTGAGTCCCCGCGGGGACGGTACAATGAGCAGTTCTTC.

This clonotype has a handful of counts. The chain couples TRBV27 to TRBJ1-1; no clear D. Trimming left V 11 bases short and J 1 base short, with 14 bases between. Germline V lookup: CDR1 MNHEY, CDR2 SMNVEV (reference sequence). The CDR3 spans 13 residues. The CDR3 is CASSYGWNTEAFF. CDR3 nucleotides: TGTGCCTCCTCCTACGGTTGGAACACTGAAGCTTTCTTT.

The chain is built from TRBV5-5 and TRBJ2-1; D not certain. V was clipped by 3 bases and J by 4 bases, with 8 bases between them. Germline CDR1 SGHKS, CDR2 YYEKEE (reference sequence). CDR3 size: 13 residues. In nucleotides, the CDR3 is TGTGCCAGCAGCTACGCCGGGTACAATGAGCAGTTCTTC. It translates to CASSYAGYNEQFF.